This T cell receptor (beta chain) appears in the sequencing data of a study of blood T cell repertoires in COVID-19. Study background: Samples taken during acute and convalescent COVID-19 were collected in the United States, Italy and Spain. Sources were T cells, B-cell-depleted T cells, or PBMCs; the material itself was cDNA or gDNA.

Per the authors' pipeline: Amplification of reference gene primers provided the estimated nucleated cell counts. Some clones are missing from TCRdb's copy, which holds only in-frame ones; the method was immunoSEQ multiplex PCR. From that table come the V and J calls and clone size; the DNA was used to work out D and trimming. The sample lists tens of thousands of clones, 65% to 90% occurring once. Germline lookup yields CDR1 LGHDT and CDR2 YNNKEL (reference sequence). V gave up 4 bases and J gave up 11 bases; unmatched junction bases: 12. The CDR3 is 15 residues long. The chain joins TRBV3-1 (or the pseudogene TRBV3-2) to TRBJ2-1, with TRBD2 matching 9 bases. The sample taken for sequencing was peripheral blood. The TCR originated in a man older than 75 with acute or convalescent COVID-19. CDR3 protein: CASSRPGLADGKQFF. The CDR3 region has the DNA TGTGCCAGCAGCCGCCCGGGACTAGCAGATGGGAAGCAGTTCTTC.